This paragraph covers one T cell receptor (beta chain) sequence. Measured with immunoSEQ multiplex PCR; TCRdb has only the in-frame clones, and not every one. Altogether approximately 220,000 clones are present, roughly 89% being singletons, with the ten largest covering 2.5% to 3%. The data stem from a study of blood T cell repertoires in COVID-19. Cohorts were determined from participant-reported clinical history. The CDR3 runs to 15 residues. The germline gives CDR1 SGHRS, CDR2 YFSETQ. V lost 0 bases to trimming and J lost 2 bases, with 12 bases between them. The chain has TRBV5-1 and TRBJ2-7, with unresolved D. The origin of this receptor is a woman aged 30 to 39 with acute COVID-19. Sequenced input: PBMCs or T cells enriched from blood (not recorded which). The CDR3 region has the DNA TGCGCCAGCAGCTTGGGGCAGTTCGCCACCTACGAGCAGTACTTC. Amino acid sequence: CASSLGQFATYEQYF.